These 25 T cell receptor beta chains originate from one sample sequenced in a study of cytomegalovirus exposure and HLA in healthy donors. With 60 Vbeta and 13 Jbeta primers, the PCR was carried out. Assay: immunoSEQ multiplex PCR; the TCRdb copy retains only in-frame clones and omits some. The table records under 200,000 clones, about four fifths of them present only once. Sequencing input: PBMCs. Receptor source: a woman aged 25 to 39 in good health and CMV-seropositive.

This sequence joins TRBV2 and TRBJ2-3; 9 bases are a match to TRBD2. V lost 7 bases, J lost 3 bases, and 5 bases stayed unmatched. Germline V gene sequence: CDR1 SNHLY, CDR2 FYNNEI. This CDR3 is built from 14 residues. The CDR3 bases are TGTGCCAGCACCCTAGCGGGAACTACAGATACGCAGTATTTT. It is translated as CASTLAGTTDTQYF.

The rearrangement links TRBV6-1 to TRBJ2-5; TRBD1 might be the D (6 bases). V dropped 2 bases and J dropped 4 bases, with 11 bases sitting between them. The CDR3 extends over 14 amino acids. The germline CDR1 and CDR2 sequences are MNHNS and SASEGT. This CDR3 reads CASSEQGSRETQYF. Here the CDR3 DNA reads TGTGCCAGCAGTGAACAGGGGTCCAGAGAGACCCAGTACTTC.

This clone has just a few counts. The chain joins TRBV30 to TRBJ1-1; D might be TRBD1 (5 bases). The V and J ends lost 3 bases and 0 bases respectively, with 11 bases between them. Looked up from germline, CDR1 is GTSNPN and CDR2 is SVGIG (reference sequence). This CDR3 has 14 residues. DNA of the CDR3: TGTGCCTGGAGCTTCGGGGGAATGAACACTGAAGCTTTCTTT. Translating it yields CAWSFGGMNTEAFF.

This rearrangement joins TRBV5-1 to TRBJ1-1; D gene ambiguous. V shed 0 bases and J shed 0 bases, with 12 bases lying between them. Looked up from germline, CDR1 is SGHRS and CDR2 is YFSETQ. The length of the CDR3 is 16 residues. The CDR3 protein is CASSLGAGAVNTEAFF. The CDR3 nucleotides read TGCGCCAGCAGCTTGGGGGCAGGCGCCGTGAACACTGAAGCTTTCTTT.

This clone has only one observation. This chain uses TRBV11-3 with TRBJ2-5; maybe TRBD1 (5 bases). The last part of the DNA fits TRBJ2-7 better; the J call may be wrong. This CDR3 is 16 amino acids long. Germline CDR1 and CDR2: SGHNT and YENEEA. The CDR3 nucleotides are TGTGCCAGCAGCTTAGGAACGCAGACAGCCTCCTACGAGCAGTACTTC. Translation gives CASSLGTQTASYEQYF.

In its sample, this clone was seen once. The chain uses TRBV15 and TRBJ2-1; 7 positions agree with TRBD1. CDR3 size: 16 residues. Germline CDR1 and CDR2: LNHNV and YYDKDF (reference sequence). The V and J ends lost 1 base and 6 bases, in that order; junction bases with no gene match: 9. The CDR3 is CATSRAGGLGSNEQFF. In DNA form, the CDR3 reads TGTGCCACCAGCAGAGCAGGGGGATTGGGATCCAATGAGCAGTTCTTC.

The chain couples TRBV5-6 to TRBJ2-7; tentatively, D is TRBD2 (5 bases). The CDR3 totals 15 residues. Germline loops: CDR1 SGHDT, CDR2 YYEEEE. Trimming removed 2 bases at V and 0 bases at J, with 12 bases between. The CDR3: CASSFRGAHSYEQYF. The CDR3 nucleotides read TGTGCCAGCAGCTTCCGGGGAGCCCACTCCTACGAGCAGTACTTC.

This chain links TRBV4-2 with TRBJ2-1, with a possible D match to TRBD2 (6 bases). Germline V gene data show CDR1 as LGHNA and CDR2 as YNFKEQ. V was pared by 0 bases and J by 4 bases, with 16 bases between. The CDR3 runs 17 residues. Here the CDR3 reads CASSQDSGTEFYNEQFF. The CDR3 DNA reads as TGTGCCAGCAGCCAAGATTCCGGGACTGAATTTTACAATGAGCAGTTCTTC.

The rearrangement joins TRBV10-3 to TRBJ2-3; TRBD2 matches 8 bases. The CDR3 is 18 residues long. Unmatched junction bases numbered 14, after V lost 3 bases and J lost 3 bases. CDR1 and CDR2 from the germline V gene are ENHRY and SYGVKD. The CDR3 coding sequence is TGTGCCATCAGTGAAATAGCGGGGATCGGTGGTAGGACAGATACGCAGTATTTT. It encodes CAISEIAGIGGRTDTQYF.

This clone was seen more than once but under ten times. This chain connects TRBV19 to TRBJ2-1; TRBD2 matches at 10 bases. The CDR3 consists of 15 residues. Trimming at V came to 5 bases and at J to 4 bases, leaving 5 bases not matched to a gene. The germline CDR1 and CDR2 sequences are LNHDA and SQIVND (reference sequence). As DNA, the CDR3 is TGTGCCAGTAGTGCACTAGCGGGGCTATACAATGAGCAGTTCTTC. This translates into CASSALAGLYNEQFF.

This clone was detected a few times. The J gene is TRBJ2-6, the V gene TRBV5-1, with TRBD2 as a possible D gene (5 bases). Germline assignment: CDR1 SGHRS and CDR2 YFSETQ. The CDR3 consists of 16 residues. The germline V and J ends were trimmed by 0 bases and 2 bases, with 9 bases remaining between them. CDR3 bases: TGCGCCAGCAGCTTGGCCGTGCGGGCTGGGGCCAACGTCCTGACTTTC. It yields the protein CASSLAVRAGANVLTF.

J is TRBJ2-7 and V is TRBV11-1; 15 bases match TRBD2. The trim removed 5 bases at V and 4 bases at J, leaving 3 bases unmatched. The CDR3 runs to 15 residues. Germline CDR1 is SGHAT and CDR2 is FQDESV (reference sequence). As DNA, the CDR3 is TGTGCCAGCAGCCCCGGGACTAGCGGGGGGTACGAGCAGTACTTC. Protein sequence: CASSPGTSGGYEQYF.

This clone has a handful of counts. The chain has TRBV2 and TRBJ2-7, with 7 bases matching TRBD1. The ends lost 7 bases at V and 1 base at J; junction bases unmatched: 7. Germline assignment: CDR1 SNHLY and CDR2 FYNNEI. The CDR3 spans 14 residues. CDR3 nucleotides: TGTGCCAGCATCGAACAGGGGCCTTCCTACGAGCAGTACTTC. Translated: CASIEQGPSYEQYF.

The chain uses TRBV11-3 and TRBJ2-1; D gene unclear. CDR1 SGHNT and CDR2 YENEEA come from the germline V gene. V was clipped by 0 bases and J by 5 bases, with 5 bases between them. The CDR3 length is 13 residues. CDR3: CASSLDSNNEQFF. Here the CDR3 DNA reads TGTGCCAGCAGCTTAGATAGTAACAATGAGCAGTTCTTC. Together with reference TRBV11-3 and TRBJ2-1, the CDR3 gives the full variable domain: EAGVVQSPRYKIIEKKQPVAFWCNPISGHNTLYWYLQNLGQGPELLIRYENEEAVDDSQLPKDRFSAERLKGVDSTLKIQPAELGDSAVYLCASSLDSNNEQFFGPGTRLTVL.

J is TRBJ2-3 and V is TRBV27, with TRBD2 matching over 8 bases. CDR3 length: 15 residues. V shed 0 bases, J shed 5 bases, and the junction held 4 bases outside the gene matches. Germline assignment: CDR1 MNHEY and CDR2 SMNVEV (reference sequence). The DNA for the CDR3 is TGTGCCAGCAGTTTATCATGGACTAGCCTAGATACGCAGTATTTT. It codes for CASSLSWTSLDTQYF.

This rearrangement joins TRBV7-8 to TRBJ2-7; TRBD1 agrees at 10 bases. The junction had 10 bases not matched to a gene; V was cut back by 5 bases and J by 3 bases. The CDR3 is made up of 16 amino acids. Germline V gene sequence: CDR1 SGHVS, CDR2 FQNEAQ. CDR3 bases: TGTGCCAGCAGCGGGCGACCGGGACAGGGGCTCTACGAGCAGTACTTC. The encoded protein is CASSGRPGQGLYEQYF.

The V gene is TRBV6-1, the J gene TRBJ2-7; the D gene is possibly TRBD1 (5 bases). This CDR3 is built from 14 residues. Germline CDR1 reads MNHNS; CDR2 reads SASEGT. With 3 bases removed from V and 2 bases from J, the gap between germline ends came to 11 bases. The CDR3 sequence: CASSEGPTAYEQYF. In DNA form, the CDR3 reads TGTGCCAGCAGTGAGGGGCCGACCGCCTACGAGCAGTACTTC.

In its sample, this clone was seen once. The chain couples TRBV5-1 to TRBJ2-1; TRBD1 aligns across 9 bases. Germline lookup yields CDR1 SGHRS and CDR2 YFSETQ. The CDR3 contains 15 residues. V lost 4 bases to trimming and J lost 7 bases; unmatched junction nucleotides: 9. The CDR3 is CASSTTGTGLNEQFF. The CDR3 nucleotides read TGCGCCAGCAGCACTACCGGGACAGGGTTAAATGAGCAGTTCTTC.

The chain links TRBV6-6 to TRBJ2-3; D call uncertain. The CDR3 runs 13 residues. Trimming took off 2 bases at V and 4 bases at J, with 7 bases between the two ends. CDR1 is MNHNY, CDR2 SVGAGI, per germline (reference sequence). Here the CDR3 DNA reads TGTGCCAGCAGTTACCCGCAGGCAGATACGCAGTATTTT. This gives the protein CASSYPQADTQYF.

DNA of the CDR3: TGTGCCAGCAGCTCTCCCGGACAGGGCGAAGAGACCCAGTACTTC. This codes for CASSSPGQGEETQYF. The V and J genes are TRBV5-4 and TRBJ2-5, with 8 bases aligning to TRBD1. Germline V gene data show CDR1 as SGHNT and CDR2 as YYREEE (reference sequence). The CDR3 covers 15 residues. The V gene end was trimmed by 3 bases and the J gene end by 3 bases; junction bases not matched to a gene: 7.

This chain uses TRBV30 with TRBJ1-2; 8 nucleotides align to TRBD1. The trim removed 2 bases at V and 3 bases at J, leaving 5 bases unmatched. The CDR3 runs 14 residues. Germline V gene sequence: CDR1 GTSNPN, CDR2 SVGIG (reference sequence). CDR3 residues: CAWSRQGAHYGYTF. The DNA of the CDR3 is TGTGCCTGGAGTAGGCAGGGGGCTCACTATGGCTACACCTTC.

The chain couples TRBV5-1 to TRBJ2-7; 8 bases are shared with TRBD2. CDR1 and CDR2 (germline): SGHRS, YFSETQ. This CDR3 has 14 amino acids. V lost 4 bases to trimming and J lost 5 bases; unmatched junction nucleotides: 8. As DNA, the CDR3 is TGCGCCAGCAGCCGGGGACTAGAGGCCCACGAGCAGTACTTC. It specifies CASSRGLEAHEQYF.

The chain joins TRBV30 to TRBJ2-1, with TRBD1 matching 8 bases. Germline CDR1 GTSNPN, CDR2 SVGIG (reference sequence). The CDR3 has 16 amino acids. Losses at the gene ends were 4 bases for V and 4 bases for J; bases not matched to a gene: 12. The CDR3 nucleotides are TGTGCCTGGACCACTCAGGGGGCGCCCGTTTACAATGAGCAGTTCTTC. Residues: CAWTTQGAPVYNEQFF.

The chain joins TRBV5-5 to TRBJ1-1, with 8 bases identical to TRBD1. CDR3 length: 15 residues. Germline V gene data show CDR1 as SGHKS and CDR2 as YYEKEE (reference sequence). The V gene end was trimmed by 3 bases and the J gene end by 1 base; junction bases not matched to a gene: 5. Here the CDR3 reads CASSWGDRWNTEAFF. DNA for the CDR3: TGTGCCAGCAGCTGGGGGGACAGGTGGAACACTGAAGCTTTCTTT.

J is TRBJ2-2 and V is TRBV4-1; possibly TRBD2 for D (7 bases). Trimming cost V 3 bases and J 6 bases, with 17 bases left between them. There are 16 residues in the CDR3. The germline V gene encodes CDR1 MGHRA and CDR2 YSYEKL. CDR3 nucleotide sequence: TGCGCCAGCAGCCAGGTGGGGGCAGGGAGGGCCGGGGAGCTGTTTTTT. This codes for CASSQVGAGRAGELFF.